The 27 T cell receptor beta chains in this list originate from one sample, sequenced in a study of shared T cell receptors in the human thymus. Here immunoSEQ multiplex PCR was the method, and the copy in TCRdb shows in-frame clones only, minus some. This table has hundreds of thousands of clones, roughly 90% appearing once. This same sample was also part of a study on human thymus T cells.

Sample: thymocytes. Receptor source: a boy younger than two with a congenital heart defect.

CDR3 sequence (DNA): TGTGCCAGCAGCTTGATAGGGGGTCCTGAGACCCAGTACTTC. Protein: CASSLIGGPETQYF. The chain combines TRBV5-6 with TRBJ2-5, with D perhaps TRBD1 (6 bases). This CDR3 has 14 residues. Germline CDR1 reads SGHDT; CDR2 reads YYEEEE. V was clipped by 1 base and J by 5 bases, with 12 bases between them.

The rearrangement uses TRBV5-6 and TRBJ2-5; the D gene is possibly TRBD1 (5 bases). Germline CDR1 and CDR2: SGHDT and YYEEEE. Trimming left V 1 base short and J 2 bases short, with 9 bases between. This CDR3 region has 14 residues. The CDR3 nucleotides read TGTGCCAGCAGCTTGAAGGGGTTACAAGAGACCCAGTACTTC. It encodes CASSLKGLQETQYF.

This chain uses TRBV29-1 with TRBJ1-1, with a tentative D call TRBD1 (6 bases). Germline CDR1 is SQVTM and CDR2 is ANQGSEA. V was trimmed by 1 base and J by 2 bases, leaving 14 bases between them. The CDR3 sequence is 15 residues long. CDR3 amino acids: CSVEAPGERNTEAFF. Here the CDR3 DNA reads TGCAGCGTTGAAGCTCCAGGGGAGAGAAACACTGAAGCTTTCTTT. The entire variable domain, with the rest obtained from reference TRBV29-1 and TRBJ1-1, is as follows: SAVISQKPSRDICQRGTSLTIQCQVDSQVTMMFWYRQQPGQSLTLIATANQGSEATYESGFVIDKFPISRPNLTFSTLTVSNMSPEDSSIYLCSVEAPGERNTEAFFGQGTRLTVV.

This chain joins TRBV5-1 and TRBJ1-6, with a possible D match to TRBD1 (5 bases). With 0 bases removed from V and 6 bases from J, the gap between germline ends came to 7 bases. This CDR3 has 14 amino acids. Germline V gene sequence: CDR1 SGHRS, CDR2 YFSETQ. The CDR3 loop reads CASSLVGGNSPLHF. The CDR3 nucleotides read TGCGCCAGCAGCTTGGTCGGGGGTAATTCACCCCTCCACTTT. Complete variable domain (other parts from reference TRBV5-1 and TRBJ1-6): KAGVTQTPRYLIKTRGQQVTLSCSPISGHRSVSWYQQTPGQGLQFLFEYFSETQRNKGNFPGRFSGRQFSNSRSEMNVSTLELGDSALYLCASSLVGGNSPLHFGNGTRLTVT.

The V and J genes are TRBV7-6 and TRBJ2-5; 14 nucleotides align to TRBD2. This CDR3 comprises 18 residues. CDR1 and CDR2 from the germline V gene are SGHVS and FNYEAQ. V lost 4 bases, J lost 6 bases, and 13 bases stayed unmatched. The CDR3 bases are TGTGCCAGCAGCTCCACCCCGACTAGCGGGAGGGCCGTGAAGACCCAGTACTTC. Translation gives CASSSTPTSGRAVKTQYF.

This clone was detected once. This chain joins TRBV10-3 and TRBJ2-7, with a possible D match to TRBD2 (5 bases). CDR1 is ENHRY, CDR2 SYGVKD, per germline. V was clipped by 0 bases and J by 3 bases, with 15 bases between them. The CDR3 runs 16 residues. The CDR3 reads CAISESAGRIIYEQYF. The DNA of the CDR3 is TGTGCCATCAGTGAGTCGGCGGGCAGGATCATCTACGAGCAGTACTTC.

This chain connects TRBV7-9 to TRBJ2-5, with 7 bases aligning to TRBD2. The CDR3 is 17 residues long. V lost 5 bases to trimming and J lost 2 bases; unmatched junction nucleotides: 14. The germline V gene has CDR1 SEHNR and CDR2 FQNEAQ (reference sequence). CDR3 sequence (DNA): TGTGCCAGCAGCCCATGCGCGGGGAAGCGGGGACAAGAGACCCAGTACTTC. It encodes CASSPCAGKRGQETQYF.

The rearrangement links TRBV5-6 to TRBJ2-7; D possibly corresponds to TRBD2 (6 bases). CDR3 length: 17 amino acids. The V gene's germline CDR1 is SGHDT and CDR2 YYEEEE. Between the trimmed V and J ends, which lost 4 bases and 0 bases, there was a span of 20 bases. This CDR3 is CASSHLIGRKSSYEQYF. The DNA of the CDR3 is TGTGCCAGCAGCCACCTCATAGGGAGGAAGAGCTCCTACGAGCAGTACTTC.

The chain uses TRBV4-3 and TRBJ1-1; 7 bases match TRBD1. There are 15 residues in the CDR3. Germline-derived CDR1 and CDR2 are LGHNA and YSLEER. The V segment lost 6 bases and the J segment 4 bases; nucleotides outside the gene matches: 11. In nucleotides, the CDR3 is TGCGCCAGCAGTGTTGAGGACAGGATGCGCACTGAAGCTTTCTTT. Residues: CASSVEDRMRTEAFF.

J is TRBJ2-3 and V is TRBV5-6; tentatively, D is TRBD2 (6 bases). The V gene lost 1 base and the J gene lost 11 bases, with 14 bases spanning the gap. The CDR3 contains 13 residues. The germline gives CDR1 SGHDT, CDR2 YYEEEE. The CDR3, as DNA: TGTGCCAGCAGCTTGTCGTTGGCCGGGGGGCAGTATTTT. As protein: CASSLSLAGGQYF.

This clone has just one count. J is TRBJ2-7 and V is TRBV27; a weak D match, TRBD2 (6 bases). This CDR3 is 13 amino acids long. Germline V gene data show CDR1 as MNHEY and CDR2 as SMNVEV (reference sequence). Trimming pared 6 bases from V and 6 bases from J, leaving 15 bases between. In DNA, the CDR3 is TGTGCCAGCAGGACTAGGTCAAAAAGCGAGCAGTACTTC. Protein: CASRTRSKSEQYF.

The gene calls are TRBV5-4 and TRBJ2-1; 11 bases agree with TRBD2. This CDR3 is 16 amino acids long. Germline assignment: CDR1 SGHNT and CDR2 YYREEE (reference sequence). After removal of 0 bases from V and 6 bases from J, the junction contained 5 bases not matched to a gene. The CDR3 here is CASSLVPGLAGNEQFF. The CDR3 nucleotides read TGTGCCAGCAGCTTGGTCCCCGGACTAGCGGGCAATGAGCAGTTCTTC. The full variable domain, with the rest looked up from reference TRBV5-4 and TRBJ2-1, is ETGVTQSPTHLIKTRGQQVTLRCSSQSGHNTVSWYQQALGQGPQFIFQYYREEENGRGNFPPRFSGLQFPNYSSELNVNALELDDSALYLCASSLVPGLAGNEQFFGPGTRLTVL.

This clone was seen just once. The rearrangement links TRBV19 to TRBJ2-3; 8 positions agree with TRBD1. The J segment lost 0 bases and the V segment lost 3 bases, leaving 2 bases of the junction unmatched. In germline, CDR1 is LNHDA, CDR2 SQIVND (reference sequence). The CDR3 runs 15 residues. CDR3 residues: CASSIRTGSTDTQYF. CDR3 DNA: TGTGCCAGTAGTATTCGGACAGGGAGCACAGATACGCAGTATTTT.

The chain has TRBV11-3 and TRBJ2-2; 13 positions match TRBD2. The germline gives CDR1 SGHNT, CDR2 YENEEA. J lost 7 bases, V lost 3 bases, and 5 bases had no gene match. The CDR3 is 16 residues long. CDR3 region: CASSFTSGREGGELFF. The DNA of the CDR3 is TGTGCCAGCAGCTTTACTAGCGGGAGGGAGGGCGGGGAGCTGTTTTTT.

The chain is built from TRBV30 and TRBJ2-3; maybe TRBD2 (6 bases). V shed 2 bases and J shed 0 bases, with 12 bases lying between them. The CDR3 contains 15 residues. Germline CDR1 GTSNPN, CDR2 SVGIG (reference sequence). This chain's CDR3 is CAWSISSVSTDTQYF. CDR3 DNA sequence: TGTGCCTGGAGTATATCTAGCGTCAGCACAGATACGCAGTATTTT. Full variable domain (outside the CDR3, taken from reference TRBV30 and TRBJ2-3): SQTIHQWPATLVQPVGSPLSLECTVEGTSNPNLYWYRQAAGRGLQLLFYSVGIGQISSEVPQNLSASRPQDRQFILSSKKLLLSDSGFYLCAWSISSVSTDTQYFGPGTRLTVL.

The chain uses TRBV7-6 and TRBJ2-7; 12 bases are shared with TRBD2. Germline CDR1 reads SGHVS; CDR2 reads FNYEAQ. This CDR3 is built from 14 residues. The ends lost 3 bases at V and 5 bases at J; junction bases unmatched: 2. The CDR3 DNA reads TGTGCCAGCAGCTTGACTAGCGGGAGCCACGAGCAGTACTTC. Amino acid sequence: CASSLTSGSHEQYF.

To note about this clone: The same CDR3 arises from other DNA sequences in this sample as well. The chain employs TRBV20-1 and TRBJ2-7; 7 bases line up with TRBD1. This CDR3 has 11 amino acids. CDR1 is DFQATT and CDR2 is SNEGSKA in the germline V gene (reference sequence). This CDR3 reads CSAQQGDEQYF. For the CDR3, the DNA is TGCAGCGCCCAGCAGGGGGACGAGCAGTACTTC.

The chain employs TRBV27 and TRBJ2-4; no reliable D call. The CDR3 runs to 15 residues. The germline V gene encodes CDR1 MNHEY and CDR2 SMNVEV (reference sequence). V lost 3 bases and J lost 0, with 9 bases in between. CDR3 region: CASSLRPLAKNIQYF. In DNA form, the CDR3 reads TGTGCCAGCAGTTTGCGGCCCCTAGCCAAAAACATTCAGTACTTC.

DNA for the CDR3: TGTGCCAGCATGGAGACAGCCTCCTACGAGCAGTACTTC. It specifies CASMETASYEQYF. The chain links TRBV7-9 to TRBJ2-7, with a tentative D call TRBD1 (5 bases). V was trimmed by 7 bases and J by 0 bases, leaving 10 bases between them. Per the germline V gene, CDR1 is SEHNR and CDR2 is FQNEAQ (reference sequence). The CDR3 length is 13 residues.

The chain links TRBV7-3 to TRBJ2-1, with D possibly being TRBD2 (6 bases). The CDR3 totals 17 residues. Trimming left V 2 bases short and J 5 bases short, with 19 bases between. The V gene's germline CDR1 is SGHTA and CDR2 FQGTGA. CDR3 sequence reads: CASSLSSTRRKNNEQFF. Written as DNA, the CDR3 is TGTGCCAGCAGCTTATCCTCGACTAGACGGAAAAACAATGAGCAGTTCTTC.

This clone was seen just once. The chain uses TRBV18 and TRBJ1-5; TRBD1 matches 7 bases. Germline V gene sequence: CDR1 KGHSH, CDR2 LQKENI. The trim removed 3 bases at V and 9 bases at J, leaving 8 bases unmatched. The CDR3 extends over 14 amino acids. Here the CDR3 reads CASSPDRPVVPQHF. The CDR3 DNA is TGTGCCAGCTCACCGGACAGGCCCGTGGTGCCCCAGCATTTT.

The rearrangement uses TRBV10-3 and TRBJ2-1; the D gene is possibly TRBD2 (6 bases). The CDR3 totals 17 residues. V dropped 6 bases and J dropped 0 bases, with 18 bases sitting between them. The germline V gene has CDR1 ENHRY and CDR2 SYGVKD. The CDR3 nucleotides are TGTGCCATCAGCTTAGCGGTCTATGCCTACTCCTACAATGAGCAGTTCTTC. This translates into CAISLAVYAYSYNEQFF.

This clone was detected only once. This chain uses TRBV29-1 with TRBJ2-3; 7 positions agree with TRBD2. The CDR3 is 15 amino acids. J lost 2 bases, V lost 4 bases, and 9 bases had no gene match. The germline gives CDR1 SQVTM, CDR2 ANQGSEA. The DNA for the CDR3 is TGCAGCGTTGGCTACCTAGCGGCTGACACAGATACGCAGTATTTT. It is translated as CSVGYLAADTDTQYF.

The V and J genes are TRBV7-9 and TRBJ1-2, with D perhaps matching TRBD1 (6 bases). This CDR3 has 16 amino acids. V was shortened by 5 bases and J by 5 bases, with 21 bases between the two germline ends. In germline, CDR1 is SEHNR, CDR2 FQNEAQ (reference sequence). Written as DNA, the CDR3 is TGTGCCAGCAGCCGCCCAGCTGAGACAGGACATTATGGCTACACCTTC. Translating it yields CASSRPAETGHYGYTF.

This clone appeared a few times. V gene TRBV2 combines with J gene TRBJ1-1, with TRBD1 matching 9 bases. The CDR3 totals 13 residues. Trimming took 6 bases from V and 4 from J; bases not matched to a gene: 3. Germline CDR1 is SNHLY and CDR2 is FYNNEI. The CDR3 here is CASRGTGTTEAFF. The DNA of the CDR3 is TGTGCCAGCAGGGGGACAGGGACCACTGAAGCTTTCTTT.

The V gene is TRBV29-1, the J gene TRBJ2-2, with TRBD1 matching 10 bases. V dropped 5 bases and J dropped 0; count of bases not matched to a gene: 9. Germline CDR1 is SQVTM and CDR2 is ANQGSEA. The CDR3 runs 17 residues. This CDR3 is CSVIDRGPFANTGELFF. The CDR3, as DNA: TGCAGCGTTATCGACAGGGGGCCGTTCGCGAACACCGGGGAGCTGTTTTTT.

This chain joins TRBV28 and TRBJ1-5; 9 bases fit TRBD1. The CDR3 spans 15 residues. Germline CDR1 is MDHEN and CDR2 is SYDVKM. The V segment lost 4 bases and the J segment 2 bases; nucleotides outside the gene matches: 3. CDR3 in DNA: TGTGCCAGCAGTTACAGGGGGCTTGGCAATCAGCCCCAGCATTTT. Protein product: CASSYRGLGNQPQHF.